Listed below are T cell receptor beta chains from one sample, sequenced in a study of blood T cells in healthy people across ages. MiXCR, applied by TCRdb to the 5' RACE reads, yields one record per CDR3 protein. The sample carries 800,000 to 950,000 distinct CDR3 sequences, 25% to 30% recorded once. These data also formed part of another study, on T cells of mothers and their children.

Sequenced: blood. The receptors derive from a middle-aged woman in good health. The CDR3 runs from the conserved cysteine through the conserved F or W. The D gene is left open where the match is weak. Clone size, where shown, is once, few, many, or a class for clones that have expanded.

v_call: TRBV14; d_call: NA; cdr3_length: 14; j_call: TRBJ2-5; clone_size: few; cdr3_nt: TGTGCCAGCAGTTCGCGGCCGTTAACCTACGGGCAGTACTTC; cdr3_aa: CASSSRPLTYGQYF
v_call: TRBV27; d_call: TRBD1; cdr3_length: 15; j_call: TRBJ2-7; clone_size: once; cdr3_nt: TGTGCCAGCAGCCCCGGGACAGGGCCTCCCTACGAGCAGTACTTC; cdr3_aa: CASSPGTGPPYEQYF
v_call: TRBV4-3; d_call: NA; cdr3_length: 14; j_call: TRBJ2-7; clone_size: many; cdr3_nt: TGCGCCAGCAGCCAAGGTCCCAGAGCCTACGAGCAGTACTTC; cdr3_aa: CASSQGPRAYEQYF
v_call: TRBV7-9; d_call: NA; cdr3_length: 15; j_call: TRBJ1-5; clone_size: NA; cdr3_nt: TGTGCCAGCAGCCCGCCCGAGGGGCCTAATCAGCCCCAGCATTTT; cdr3_aa: CASSPPEGPNQPQHF
v_call: TRBV28; d_call: NA; cdr3_length: 15; j_call: TRBJ1-5; clone_size: few; cdr3_nt: TGTGCCAGCAGTTTACCGGTAGGGCTCAATCAGCCCCAGCATTTT; cdr3_aa: CASSLPVGLNQPQHF
v_call: TRBV19; d_call: NA; cdr3_length: 14; j_call: TRBJ1-2; clone_size: few; cdr3_nt: TGTGCCAGTAGGGAGCGGACAGCTAACTATGGCTACACCTTC; cdr3_aa: CASRERTANYGYTF
v_call: TRBV28; d_call: NA; cdr3_length: 14; j_call: TRBJ1-2; clone_size: few; cdr3_nt: TGTGCCAGCAGTCCTCCACCAGGGGAAGGTGGCTACACCTTC; cdr3_aa: CASSPPPGEGGYTF
v_call: TRBV18; d_call: TRBD1; cdr3_length: 16; j_call: TRBJ1-5; clone_size: NA; cdr3_nt: TGTGCCAGCTCACCACTGGGACAGGGCAGCAATCAGCCCCAGCATTTT; cdr3_aa: CASSPLGQGSNQPQHF
v_call: TRBV20-1; d_call: TRBD2; cdr3_length: 15; j_call: TRBJ2-2; clone_size: NA; cdr3_nt: TGCAGTGCTAGAGGGCTAGCGGGGTTTACCGGGGAGCTGTTTTTT; cdr3_aa: CSARGLAGFTGELFF
v_call: TRBV28; d_call: NA; cdr3_length: 16; j_call: TRBJ2-5; clone_size: many; cdr3_nt: TGTGCCAGCAGTTTAAGGTTGTCGGGGACATCCGAGACCCAGTACTTC; cdr3_aa: CASSLRLSGTSETQYF
v_call: TRBV15; d_call: TRBD1; cdr3_length: 14; j_call: TRBJ2-7; clone_size: NA; cdr3_nt: TGTGCCACCAGCAGAGGGACAGGGAGCTACGAGCAGTACTTC; cdr3_aa: CATSRGTGSYEQYF
v_call: TRBV7-8; d_call: NA; cdr3_length: 15; j_call: TRBJ1-4; clone_size: NA; cdr3_nt: TGTGCCAGCAGCTTAGCGCAGGGGATAGGTGAAAAACTGTTTTTT; cdr3_aa: CASSLAQGIGEKLFF
v_call: TRBV7-9; d_call: NA; cdr3_length: 11; j_call: TRBJ2-7; clone_size: many; cdr3_nt: TGTGCCGGAGCAGGGGCCTACGAGCAGTACTTC; cdr3_aa: CAGAGAYEQYF
v_call: TRBV2; d_call: NA; cdr3_length: 15; j_call: TRBJ1-4; clone_size: few; cdr3_nt: TGTGCCAGCAGACAGGGAAGAGGGACTAATGAAAAACTGTTTTTT; cdr3_aa: CASRQGRGTNEKLFF
v_call: TRBV7-2; d_call: TRBD2; cdr3_length: 15; j_call: TRBJ2-4; clone_size: NA; cdr3_nt: TGTGCCAGCAGCCCGGGGGGGGCAGCCAAAAACATTCAGTACTTC; cdr3_aa: CASSPGGAAKNIQYF
v_call: TRBV5-6; d_call: TRBD1; cdr3_length: 14; j_call: TRBJ2-7; clone_size: few; cdr3_nt: TGTGCCAGCAGCTTAGAGACAGGGCGGAGCGAGCAGTACTTC; cdr3_aa: CASSLETGRSEQYF
v_call: TRBV6-2/TRBV6-3; d_call: NA; cdr3_length: 14; j_call: TRBJ2-4; clone_size: many; cdr3_nt: TGTGCCAGCAGCCTCCCCAGAGAGGGTGACATTCAGTACTTC; cdr3_aa: CASSLPREGDIQYF
v_call: TRBV12-3/TRBV12-4; d_call: NA; cdr3_length: 13; j_call: TRBJ1-2; clone_size: few; cdr3_nt: TGTGCCAGCAGTTTAGGGTCAGGGAATGGCTACACCTTC; cdr3_aa: CASSLGSGNGYTF
v_call: TRBV11-3; d_call: NA; cdr3_length: 15; j_call: TRBJ2-1; clone_size: NA; cdr3_nt: TGTGCCAGCAGCGGACGACAGTTCGGATCCAATGAGCAGTTCTTC; cdr3_aa: CASSGRQFGSNEQFF
v_call: TRBV9; d_call: NA; cdr3_length: 14; j_call: TRBJ1-5; clone_size: NA; cdr3_nt: TGTGCCAGCAACCAGGGAGACCCAAATCAGCCCCAGCATTTT; cdr3_aa: CASNQGDPNQPQHF
v_call: TRBV3-1; d_call: NA; cdr3_length: 13; j_call: TRBJ2-7; clone_size: few; cdr3_nt: TGTGCCAGCAGCCAAGGGTATAACTACGAGCAGTACTTC; cdr3_aa: CASSQGYNYEQYF
v_call: TRBV20-1; d_call: TRBD2; cdr3_length: 14; j_call: TRBJ2-7; clone_size: many; cdr3_nt: TGCAGTGCTAGGGGGCTAGCGGACTTCTACGAGCAGTACTTC; cdr3_aa: CSARGLADFYEQYF
v_call: TRBV10-3; d_call: NA; cdr3_length: 11; j_call: TRBJ2-1; clone_size: many; cdr3_nt: TGTGCCATCAGTGCTGTCAATGAGCAGTTCTTC; cdr3_aa: CAISAVNEQFF
v_call: TRBV12-3/TRBV12-4; d_call: TRBD1; cdr3_length: 14; j_call: TRBJ1-5; clone_size: many; cdr3_nt: TGTGCCAGCAGTAAGACAGGGCGACATCAGCCCCAGCATTTT; cdr3_aa: CASSKTGRHQPQHF
v_call: TRBV2; d_call: NA; cdr3_length: 12; j_call: TRBJ2-7; clone_size: many; cdr3_nt: TGTGCCAGCAGAGGGGGCTCCTACGAGCAGTACTTC; cdr3_aa: CASRGGSYEQYF
v_call: TRBV24-1; d_call: TRBD1; cdr3_length: 14; j_call: TRBJ1-2; clone_size: NA; cdr3_nt: TGTGCCACCAGTGATCCAGACAGGGACTATGGCTACACCTTC; cdr3_aa: CATSDPDRDYGYTF
v_call: TRBV24-1; d_call: NA; cdr3_length: 13; j_call: TRBJ2-1; clone_size: few; cdr3_nt: TGTGCCACCGGAGAAGGGGTCTACAATGAGCAGTTCTTC; cdr3_aa: CATGEGVYNEQFF
v_call: TRBV29-1; d_call: NA; cdr3_length: 14; j_call: TRBJ1-1; clone_size: NA; cdr3_nt: TGCAGCGTCCCAATTTGGGACACCGACACTGAAGCTTTCTTT; cdr3_aa: CSVPIWDTDTEAFF
v_call: TRBV6-6; d_call: TRBD1; cdr3_length: 13; j_call: TRBJ2-1; clone_size: many; cdr3_nt: TGTGCCAGCCAGGACAGGGCCTACAATGAGCAGTTCTTC; cdr3_aa: CASQDRAYNEQFF
v_call: TRBV3-1; d_call: NA; cdr3_length: 15; j_call: TRBJ2-7; clone_size: few; cdr3_nt: TGTGCCAGCAGCCAGAGGACGGGGGCAACCTACGAGCAGTACTTC; cdr3_aa: CASSQRTGATYEQYF
v_call: TRBV7-6; d_call: NA; cdr3_length: 13; j_call: TRBJ1-4; clone_size: NA; cdr3_nt: TGTGCCAGCAGCTTAGGGCAGATGGAAAAACTGTTTTTT; cdr3_aa: CASSLGQMEKLFF
v_call: TRBV9; d_call: NA; cdr3_length: 15; j_call: TRBJ2-1; clone_size: NA; cdr3_nt: TGTGCCAGCAGCCCACTCGTGGATTCCTACAATGAGCAGTTCTTC; cdr3_aa: CASSPLVDSYNEQFF
v_call: TRBV9; d_call: TRBD2; cdr3_length: 17; j_call: TRBJ2-3; clone_size: few; cdr3_nt: TGTGCCAGCAGCTCCAAAGGGGCGGGGGGATTTGAAGATACGCAGTATTTT; cdr3_aa: CASSSKGAGGFEDTQYF
v_call: TRBV27; d_call: TRBD1; cdr3_length: 16; j_call: TRBJ1-1; clone_size: many; cdr3_nt: TGTGCCAGCAGTTTATTGAGGGCAGGGGGCATGGCTGAAGCTTTCTTT; cdr3_aa: CASSLLRAGGMAEAFF
v_call: TRBV9; d_call: TRBD1; cdr3_length: 15; j_call: TRBJ1-2; clone_size: few; cdr3_nt: TGTGCCAGCAGCGTATGGGACAGGGAAAACTATGGCTACACCTTC; cdr3_aa: CASSVWDRENYGYTF
v_call: TRBV6-6; d_call: NA; cdr3_length: 15; j_call: TRBJ2-1; clone_size: few; cdr3_nt: TGTGCCAGCAGTTTTACAGGGATCTCCTACAATGAGCAGTTCTTC; cdr3_aa: CASSFTGISYNEQFF
v_call: TRBV3-1; d_call: TRBD1; cdr3_length: 14; j_call: TRBJ2-1; clone_size: many; cdr3_nt: TGTGCCAGCAGCGACGATCCAGGGGGCAATGAGCAGTTCTTC; cdr3_aa: CASSDDPGGNEQFF
v_call: TRBV7-8; d_call: NA; cdr3_length: 14; j_call: TRBJ2-1; clone_size: NA; cdr3_nt: NA; cdr3_aa: CASSQVGQGNFRFF
v_call: TRBV28; d_call: NA; cdr3_length: 11; j_call: TRBJ1-2; clone_size: few; cdr3_nt: TGTGCCAGCAGTAAGGGGCTTGGGGACACCTTC; cdr3_aa: CASSKGLGDTF
v_call: TRBV20-1; d_call: NA; cdr3_length: 13; j_call: TRBJ1-1; clone_size: NA; cdr3_nt: TGCAGTGCTAGAAGGTCGAGGGACACTGAAGCTTTCTTT; cdr3_aa: CSARRSRDTEAFF
v_call: TRBV20-1; d_call: TRBD1; cdr3_length: 12; j_call: TRBJ2-7; clone_size: NA; cdr3_nt: TGCAGTACTACGGACAGGCGATACGAGCAGTACTTC; cdr3_aa: CSTTDRRYEQYF
v_call: TRBV7-2; d_call: NA; cdr3_length: 15; j_call: TRBJ1-6; clone_size: NA; cdr3_nt: TGTGCCAGCAGCCTCACATCAACGAGCGGTTCACCCCTCCACTTT; cdr3_aa: CASSLTSTSGSPLHF
v_call: TRBV6-4; d_call: TRBD2; cdr3_length: 15; j_call: TRBJ2-2; clone_size: NA; cdr3_nt: TGTGCCAGCAGTGACTCCGCGGGGGTCACCGGGGAGCTGTTTTTT; cdr3_aa: CASSDSAGVTGELFF
v_call: TRBV29-1; d_call: NA; cdr3_length: 17; j_call: TRBJ1-5; clone_size: few; cdr3_nt: TGCAGCGTTGAAGGGACATCAAATAAGACTAGCAATCAGCCCCAGCATTTT; cdr3_aa: CSVEGTSNKTSNQPQHF
v_call: TRBV7-9; d_call: NA; cdr3_length: 14; j_call: TRBJ2-2; clone_size: NA; cdr3_nt: TGTGCCAGTACAGGAGGGACGAACACCGGGGAGCTGTTTTTT; cdr3_aa: CASTGGTNTGELFF
v_call: TRBV5-1; d_call: NA; cdr3_length: 14; j_call: TRBJ1-1; clone_size: NA; cdr3_nt: TGCGCCAGCAGCTCCAAAAGGGGTAACACTGAAGCTTTCTTT; cdr3_aa: CASSSKRGNTEAFF
v_call: TRBV14; d_call: TRBD2; cdr3_length: 17; j_call: TRBJ2-1; clone_size: NA; cdr3_nt: TGTGCCAGCAGCCCACACTTAACTAGCGGGGGTTACAATGAGCAGTTCTTC; cdr3_aa: CASSPHLTSGGYNEQFF
v_call: TRBV11-2; d_call: TRBD1; cdr3_length: 17; j_call: TRBJ2-5; clone_size: NA; cdr3_nt: TGTGCCAGCAGCTTAGCCCAACGGGACAGGCCTTTTCCGACCCAGTACTTC; cdr3_aa: CASSLAQRDRPFPTQYF
v_call: TRBV20-1; d_call: NA; cdr3_length: 15; j_call: TRBJ2-3; clone_size: NA; cdr3_nt: TGCAGTGCCGTTGGACTCGTCTATGGCACAGATACGCAGTATTTT; cdr3_aa: CSAVGLVYGTDTQYF
v_call: TRBV15; d_call: NA; cdr3_length: 15; j_call: TRBJ1-2; clone_size: many; cdr3_nt: TGTGCCACCTCCCTTTTAAGGGGAGCGAACTATGGCTACACCTTC; cdr3_aa: CATSLLRGANYGYTF
v_call: TRBV12-3/TRBV12-4; d_call: NA; cdr3_length: 14; j_call: TRBJ2-7; clone_size: many; cdr3_nt: TGTGCCAGCAGGGAAAGGGACGGTTACTACGAGCAGTACTTC; cdr3_aa: CASRERDGYYEQYF
v_call: TRBV7-9; d_call: NA; cdr3_length: 16; j_call: TRBJ1-2; clone_size: NA; cdr3_nt: TGTGCCAGCAGCTTACAGGGGCGTGCGGGCAACTATGGCTACACCTTC; cdr3_aa: CASSLQGRAGNYGYTF
v_call: TRBV7-9; d_call: NA; cdr3_length: 15; j_call: TRBJ2-5; clone_size: many; cdr3_nt: TGTGCCAGCAGCCATCCGAGCCAGGTCCAAGAGACCCAGTACTTC; cdr3_aa: CASSHPSQVQETQYF
v_call: TRBV7-9; d_call: TRBD1; cdr3_length: 15; j_call: TRBJ2-5; clone_size: many; cdr3_nt: TGTGCCAGCAGCGGGGAGGACAGGGGTCAAGAGACCCAGTACTTC; cdr3_aa: CASSGEDRGQETQYF